This T cell receptor beta chain was captured in a study of patients and donors after allogeneic stem cell transplantation. TCRdb re-called the RT-PCR reads through MiXCR, storing one row per CDR3 protein. The table lists around 82,000 distinct CDR3 sequences, roughly 4.9% of them singletons. J gave up 8 bases and V 3 bases, and 7 bases lay outside the gene matches. The length of the CDR3 is 16 residues. Looked up from germline, CDR1 is DFQATT and CDR2 is SNEGSKA (reference sequence). The sample taken for sequencing was blood, either unsorted or a sorted T cell fraction (not recorded which). The chain joins TRBV20-1 to TRBJ2-2; 15 bases line up with TRBD2. This clonotype originated in a human donor who was either an allogeneic HSCT recipient or a stem cell or donor lymphocyte infusion donor (not recorded which). It is not recorded whose cells these are; they may come from a transplant donor. The CDR3 is CSARGPGLAGGGELFF. CDR3 coding DNA: TGCAGTGCTAGGGGCCCGGGACTAGCGGGAGGTGGGGAGCTGTTTTTT.